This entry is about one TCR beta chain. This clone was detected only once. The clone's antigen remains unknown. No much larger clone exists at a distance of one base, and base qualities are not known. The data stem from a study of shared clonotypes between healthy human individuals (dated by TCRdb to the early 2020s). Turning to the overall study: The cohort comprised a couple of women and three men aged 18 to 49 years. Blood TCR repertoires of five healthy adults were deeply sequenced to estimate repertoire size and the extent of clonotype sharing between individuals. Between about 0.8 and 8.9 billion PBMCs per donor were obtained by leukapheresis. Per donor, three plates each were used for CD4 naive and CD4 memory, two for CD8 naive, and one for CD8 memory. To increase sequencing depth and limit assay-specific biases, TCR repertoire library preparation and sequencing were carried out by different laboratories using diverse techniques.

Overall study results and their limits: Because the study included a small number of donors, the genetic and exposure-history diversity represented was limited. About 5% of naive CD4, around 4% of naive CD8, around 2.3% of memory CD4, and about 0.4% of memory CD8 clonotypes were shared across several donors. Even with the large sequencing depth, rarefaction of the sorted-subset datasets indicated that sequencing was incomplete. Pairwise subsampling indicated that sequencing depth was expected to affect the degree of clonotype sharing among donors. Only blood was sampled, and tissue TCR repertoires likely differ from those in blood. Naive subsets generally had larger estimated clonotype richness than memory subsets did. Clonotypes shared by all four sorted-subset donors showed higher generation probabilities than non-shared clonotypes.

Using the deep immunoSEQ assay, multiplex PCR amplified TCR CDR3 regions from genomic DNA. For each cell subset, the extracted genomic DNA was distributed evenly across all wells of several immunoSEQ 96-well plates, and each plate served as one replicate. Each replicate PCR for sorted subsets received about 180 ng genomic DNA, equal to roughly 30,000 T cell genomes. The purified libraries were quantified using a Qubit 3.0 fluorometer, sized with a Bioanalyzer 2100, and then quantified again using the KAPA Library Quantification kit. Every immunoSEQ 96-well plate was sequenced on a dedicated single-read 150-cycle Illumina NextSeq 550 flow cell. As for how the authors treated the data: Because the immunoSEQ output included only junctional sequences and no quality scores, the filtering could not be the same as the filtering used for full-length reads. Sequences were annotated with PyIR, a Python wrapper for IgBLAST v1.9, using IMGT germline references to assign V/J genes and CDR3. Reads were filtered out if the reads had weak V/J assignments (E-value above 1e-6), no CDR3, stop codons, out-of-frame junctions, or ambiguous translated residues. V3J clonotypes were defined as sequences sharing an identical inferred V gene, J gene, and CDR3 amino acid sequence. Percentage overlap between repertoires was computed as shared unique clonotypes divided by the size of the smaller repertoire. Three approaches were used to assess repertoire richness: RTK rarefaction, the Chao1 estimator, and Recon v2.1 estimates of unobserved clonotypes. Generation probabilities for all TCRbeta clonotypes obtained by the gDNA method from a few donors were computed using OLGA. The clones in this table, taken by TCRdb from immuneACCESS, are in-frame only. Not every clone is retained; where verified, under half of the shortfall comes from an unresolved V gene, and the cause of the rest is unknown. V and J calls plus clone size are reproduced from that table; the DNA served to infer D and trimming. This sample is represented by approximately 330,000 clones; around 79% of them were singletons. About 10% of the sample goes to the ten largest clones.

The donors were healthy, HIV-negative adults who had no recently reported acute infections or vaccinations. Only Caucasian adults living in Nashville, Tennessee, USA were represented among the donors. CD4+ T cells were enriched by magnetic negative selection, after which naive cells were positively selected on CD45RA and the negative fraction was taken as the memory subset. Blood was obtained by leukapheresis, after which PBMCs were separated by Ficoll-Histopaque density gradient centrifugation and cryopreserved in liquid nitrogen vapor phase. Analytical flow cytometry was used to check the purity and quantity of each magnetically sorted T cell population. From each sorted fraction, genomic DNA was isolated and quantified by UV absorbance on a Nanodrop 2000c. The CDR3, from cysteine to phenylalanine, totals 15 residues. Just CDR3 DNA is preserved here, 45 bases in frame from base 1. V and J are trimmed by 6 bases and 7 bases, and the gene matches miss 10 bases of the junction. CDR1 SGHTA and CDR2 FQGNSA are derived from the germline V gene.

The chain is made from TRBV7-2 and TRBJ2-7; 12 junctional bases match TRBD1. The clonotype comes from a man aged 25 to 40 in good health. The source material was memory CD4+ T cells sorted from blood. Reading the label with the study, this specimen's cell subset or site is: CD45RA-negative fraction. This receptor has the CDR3 CASSSPGQGAGEQYF. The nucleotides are TGTGCCAGCAGTTCCCCGGGACAGGGGGCGGGGGAGCAGTACTTC.